Listed here are 27 T cell receptor beta chains from one sample, sequenced in a study of early stage breast cancer tumors. Generated by immunoSEQ multiplex PCR, the TCRdb table keeps only in-frame clones and is missing some. The sample contains about 24,000 clones, about 67% of which appear only once. Sequencing used breast tumor tissue. The receptor set was obtained from a person in their 60s with breast cancer.

CDR3 DNA: TGCGCCAGCAGTGGGGAGGTCCCAAGACCCTACGAGCAGTACTTC. This encodes CASSGEVPRPYEQYF. This chain joins TRBV10-2 and TRBJ2-7; the D gene is possibly TRBD2 (6 bases). The CDR3 runs 15 residues. Trimming took 4 bases from V and 2 from J, leaving 15 bases between them. Germline CDR1 is WSHSY and CDR2 is SAAADI.

This clone was recorded a few times. V and J are TRBV9 and TRBJ1-1; 7 bases align to TRBD1. The ends lost 0 bases at V and 4 bases at J; junction bases unmatched: 3. In germline, CDR1 is SGDLS, CDR2 YYNGEE. The CDR3 covers 14 residues. The CDR3 DNA sequence: TGTGCCAGCAGCGTAGATTCAGGGGGCACTGAAGCTTTCTTT. Its protein is CASSVDSGGTEAFF. Together with reference TRBV9 and TRBJ1-1, the CDR3 gives the full variable domain: DSGVTQTPKHLITATGQRVTLRCSPRSGDLSVYWYQQSLDQGLQFLIQYYNGEERAKGNILERFSAQQFPDLHSELNLSSLELGDSALYFCASSVDSGGTEAFFGQGTRLTVV.

The sample holds a few counts of this clone. V gene TRBV6-1 combines with J gene TRBJ2-7; TRBD2 matches at 8 bases. This CDR3 comprises 16 residues. The V gene end was trimmed by 2 bases and the J gene end by 2 bases; junction bases not matched to a gene: 8. The germline V gene encodes CDR1 MNHNS and CDR2 SASEGT. The CDR3 loop is CASSERSGRAAYEQYF. The CDR3 coding sequence is TGTGCCAGCAGTGAACGGTCCGGGAGGGCCGCCTACGAGCAGTACTTC.

The rearrangement joins TRBV11-2 to TRBJ1-2; D ambiguous. Germline CDR1 SGHAT, CDR2 FQNNGV. Trimming removed 0 bases from V and 0 bases from J, with 14 bases in between. The CDR3 loop spans 17 amino acids. The CDR3, as DNA: TGTGCCAGCAGCTTAGATCTCGGGAGACCTTCTAACTATGGCTACACCTTC. Translation: CASSLDLGRPSNYGYTF.

This clone has a handful of counts. The rearrangement uses TRBV12-5 and TRBJ2-7, with TRBD2 identical over 8 bases. Germline values: CDR1 LGHNT, CDR2 FRNRAP. V shed 2 bases and J 4 bases; nucleotides not matched to a gene: 4. The CDR3 is 14 amino acids. The CDR3 bases are TGTGCTAGTGGTTTGACTAGCGGAGGGTACGAGCAGTACTTC. Its translation: CASGLTSGGYEQYF.

This chain uses TRBV4-1 with TRBJ2-7, with 11 nucleotides matching TRBD2. Per germline, CDR1 MGHRA and CDR2 YSYEKL. The V and J ends lost 1 base and 2 bases, in that order; junction bases with no gene match: 7. This CDR3 contains 17 residues. CDR3 amino acids: CASSQAVGLADTYEQYF. CDR3 in DNA: TGCGCCAGCAGCCAAGCAGTGGGACTAGCGGATACCTACGAGCAGTACTTC.

The chain carries TRBV7-8 and TRBJ1-1; D is possibly TRBD1 (5 bases). CDR1 and CDR2 (germline): SGHVS, FQNEAQ. The V end was cut by 5 bases, the J end by 1 base, with 11 bases between. The CDR3 contains 14 residues. The CDR3 DNA reads TGTGCCAGCAGCCCCGCGGGGCCGAACACTGAAGCTTTCTTT. Translation: CASSPAGPNTEAFF.

This clone has just a few counts. The rearrangement uses TRBV20-1 and TRBJ1-2; D is ambiguous. Trimming removed 2 bases at V and 5 bases at J, with 6 bases between. This CDR3 has 11 amino acids. Germline CDR1 DFQATT, CDR2 SNEGSKA (reference sequence). Here the CDR3 DNA reads TGCAGTGCTAGAAGCGGTTATGGCTACACCTTC. It yields the protein CSARSGYGYTF.

V and J are TRBV2 and TRBJ2-7, with 8 bases lining up with TRBD1. Germline CDR1 is SNHLY and CDR2 is FYNNEI. After removal of 7 bases from V and 2 bases from J, the junction contained 7 bases not matched to a gene. The CDR3 consists of 14 residues. The DNA of the CDR3 is TGTGCCAGCACTTCGGACAGGGTGGCCTACGAGCAGTACTTC. Amino acid sequence: CASTSDRVAYEQYF.

This clone was seen more than once but under ten times. The gene calls are TRBV5-1 and TRBJ1-1, with 7 bases aligning to TRBD1. The CDR3 is 13 amino acids. CDR1 and CDR2 from the germline V gene are SGHRS and YFSETQ. V shed 3 bases, J shed 3 bases, and the junction held 2 bases outside the gene matches. This CDR3 reads CASSSTGDTEAFF. The CDR3 DNA is TGCGCCAGCAGCTCCACAGGGGACACTGAAGCTTTCTTT.

Sample share makes this clone medium-sized. CDR3 nucleotides: TGTGCCAGCAGTCTGGAGGGGTGGGAGCCCCAGCATTTT. Protein sequence: CASSLEGWEPQHF. This chain connects TRBV9 to TRBJ1-5; perhaps TRBD1 as D (5 bases). The CDR3 is made up of 13 amino acids. The V gene lost 5 bases and the J gene lost 8 bases, with 14 bases spanning the gap. Germline V gene lookup returns CDR1 SGDLS and CDR2 YYNGEE.

This clone was counted a few times. The chain couples TRBV18 to TRBJ2-1, with D unresolved. The CDR3 length is 16 residues. In germline, CDR1 is KGHSH, CDR2 LQKENI. Trimming cost V 1 base and J 5 bases, with 15 bases left between them. The CDR3 loop reads CASSPQNSFVDNEQFF. In nucleotides, the CDR3 is TGTGCCAGCTCACCACAGAATAGCTTCGTGGACAATGAGCAGTTCTTC.

The chain combines TRBV7-8 with TRBJ1-5, with 12 bases that match TRBD1. V dropped 5 bases and J dropped 6; count of bases not matched to a gene: 11. The CDR3 is made up of 17 amino acids. Looked up from germline, CDR1 is SGHVS and CDR2 is FQNEAQ. Here the CDR3 DNA reads TGTGCCAGCAGCCCCGGGACAGGGGGCGAAGTCGGTCAGCCCCAGCATTTT. Its protein product is CASSPGTGGEVGQPQHF.

A few counts support this clone. This chain links TRBV13 with TRBJ1-5; 8 bases map to TRBD1. J gave up 4 bases and V 8 bases, and 4 bases lay outside the gene matches. The CDR3 is 13 residues long. Germline lookup yields CDR1 PRHDT and CDR2 FYEKMQ (reference sequence). CDR3 region: CASSRQGNQPQHF. The CDR3 nucleotides are TGTGCCAGCTCCCGACAGGGGAATCAGCCCCAGCATTTT.

The CDR3 is CASSPLAGYEQYF. The DNA for the CDR3 is TGTGCCAGCTCACCGCTCGCCGGGTACGAGCAGTACTTC. This chain uses TRBV18 with TRBJ2-7; no definite D call. The CDR3 spans 13 residues. V lost 3 bases, J lost 4 bases, and 10 bases lay in between. Germline V CDR1 and CDR2: KGHSH, LQKENI.

The chain has TRBV7-2 and TRBJ2-1, with a possible D match to TRBD2 (6 bases). The length of the CDR3 is 15 residues. V gave up 1 base and J gave up 3 bases, with 10 bases separating them. Per germline, CDR1 SGHTA and CDR2 FQGNSA. For the CDR3, the DNA is TGTGCCAGCAGCTTAGGGGCGGGACTCTACAATGAGCAGTTCTTC. It codes for CASSLGAGLYNEQFF.

There are a few counts of this clone. The chain links TRBV5-5 to TRBJ1-2; D is unclear. Germline loops: CDR1 SGHKS, CDR2 YYEKEE (reference sequence). The CDR3 totals 17 residues. V was trimmed by 0 bases and J by 4 bases, leaving 19 bases between them. CDR3 loop: CASSLDSRSFKSYGYTF. CDR3 DNA: TGTGCCAGCAGCTTGGATTCGAGGAGCTTTAAGAGCTATGGCTACACCTTC.

This clone was observed a few times. The V call is TRBV5-1, the J call TRBJ2-1; 14 nucleotides agree with TRBD2. V shed 2 bases, J shed 7 bases, and the junction held 2 bases outside the gene matches. The CDR3 runs 15 residues. Per germline, CDR1 SGHRS and CDR2 YFSETQ. The CDR3 is CASSFGTSGRNEQFF. As DNA, the CDR3 is TGCGCCAGCAGCTTTGGGACTAGCGGGAGAAATGAGCAGTTCTTC.

The chain is built from TRBV6-5 and TRBJ1-1, with D possibly being TRBD1 (6 bases). The CDR3 is 14 residues long. Trimming pared 6 bases from V and 0 bases from J, leaving 11 bases between. Germline V CDR1 and CDR2: MNHEY, SVGAGI. The CDR3 is CASRAQGLNTEAFF. The CDR3 nucleotides read TGTGCCAGCAGGGCACAGGGACTGAACACTGAAGCTTTCTTT.

In nucleotides, the CDR3 is TGTGCCAGCAGCTTAATGGGACAGGGAAACACTGAAGCTTTCTTT. This encodes CASSLMGQGNTEAFF. The chain recombines TRBV7-6 with TRBJ1-1, with 9 bases lining up with TRBD1. This CDR3 comprises 15 residues. Germline lookup yields CDR1 SGHVS and CDR2 FNYEAQ. V lost 2 bases to trimming and J lost 2 bases; unmatched junction nucleotides: 3.

The chain is built from TRBV7-9 and TRBJ2-5; 8 bases are shared with TRBD2. The CDR3 has 16 amino acids. CDR1 and CDR2 (germline): SEHNR, FQNEAQ (reference sequence). With 3 bases clipped from V and 2 bases from J, the junction kept 8 bases outside the gene matches. The CDR3 DNA is TGTGCCAGCAGCTTGGTCAGCGGGGGCTTTCAAGAGACCCAGTACTTC. Translated: CASSLVSGGFQETQYF.

This sequence joins TRBV7-2 and TRBJ2-7, with a possible D match to TRBD2 (6 bases). Trimming took off 4 bases at V and 2 bases at J, with 12 bases between the two ends. Germline CDR1 reads SGHTA; CDR2 reads FQGNSA. The CDR3 length is 14 residues. CDR3 protein: CASSSLPGAYEQYF. The CDR3 nucleotides read TGTGCCAGCAGCTCCCTCCCGGGAGCCTACGAGCAGTACTTC.

The chain joins TRBV30 to TRBJ2-4; D is unresolved. The CDR3 runs 15 residues. Trimming pared 2 bases from V and 0 bases from J, leaving 11 bases between. Per the germline V gene, CDR1 is GTSNPN and CDR2 is SVGIG (reference sequence). The CDR3 reads CAWSPGILAKNIQYF. CDR3 DNA sequence: TGTGCCTGGAGTCCGGGTATACTAGCCAAAAACATTCAGTACTTC.

The chain combines TRBV7-6 with TRBJ2-6, with TRBD1 as a possible D gene (6 bases). This CDR3 has 17 amino acids. Between the trimmed V and J ends, which lost 5 bases and 0 bases, there was a span of 14 bases. Germline CDR1 and CDR2: SGHVS and FNYEAQ. CDR3 in amino acids: CASSPDSSTSGANVLTF. Here the CDR3 DNA reads TGTGCCAGCAGCCCGGACAGCTCCACCTCTGGGGCCAACGTCCTGACTTTC.

This chain connects TRBV18 to TRBJ2-2, with no clear D. The CDR3 consists of 13 residues. CDR1 and CDR2 from the germline V gene are KGHSH and LQKENI. Trimming shortened V by 6 bases and J by 5 bases, and 10 bases separated the two germline ends. For the CDR3, the DNA is TGTGCCAGCTCGCCTACAGCAACCGGGGAGCTGTTTTTT. Protein sequence: CASSPTATGELFF.

This clone has a handful of counts. The chain carries TRBV10-3 and TRBJ2-7, with D possibly matching TRBD2 (6 bases). The CDR3 is 18 residues long. V was shortened by 3 bases and J by 3 bases, with 24 bases between the two germline ends. Germline V gives CDR1 ENHRY, CDR2 SYGVKD. The CDR3 sequence is CAISDSLRDSSRVYEQYF. CDR3 sequence (DNA): TGTGCCATCAGTGACAGCCTCCGGGACTCCTCCCGGGTCTACGAGCAGTACTTC.

This sequence joins TRBV19 and TRBJ1-2; TRBD1 matches at 7 bases. CDR1 and CDR2 from the germline V gene are LNHDA and SQIVND (reference sequence). The V gene end was trimmed by 6 bases and the J gene end by 3 bases; junction bases not matched to a gene: 7. The CDR3 loop spans 14 amino acids. CDR3 sequence reads: CASRVRGRDYGYTF. The CDR3 DNA reads as TGTGCCAGTAGAGTAAGGGGGCGCGACTATGGCTACACCTTC. Variable domain in full (rest from reference TRBV19 and TRBJ1-2): DGGITQSPKYLFRKEGQNVTLSCEQNLNHDAMYWYRQDPGQGLRLIYYSQIVNDFQKGDIAEGYSVSREKKESFPLTVTSAQKNPTAFYLCASRVRGRDYGYTFGSGTRLTVV.